This is a list of T cell receptor beta chains from one sample in a study of T cell repertoires in cytomegalovirus infection. The antigens for these receptors are not known. TCRdb reprocessed the reads with MiXCR, giving one entry per CDR3 protein. This sample has roughly 180,000 distinct CDR3 sequences, with about a fifth found just once. Material: CD8+ T cells from cultured PBMCs, obtained from culture after CMV antigen stimulation. Every receptor here comes from a human donor in good health (CMV status not recorded). Some clones in this sample may be carry-over from other donors' samples. Each CDR3 is given with its conserved first and last residue. The order of the fields is D gene, V gene, clone size, J gene, CDR3 DNA, CDR3 protein. The D gene is left open where the match is weak. The size field is filled for only some rows; it gives once, few, many or a size class.

>TRBD1|TRBV6-5|few|TRBJ1-5
TGTGCCAGCAGCATGACAGGGATTCAGCCCCAGCATTTT
CASSMTGIQPQHF
>NA|TRBV11-3|NA|TRBJ1-3
TGTGCCAGCAGCCTTGGGAGTGACTCTGGAAACACCATATATTTT
CASSLGSDSGNTIYF
>TRBD1|TRBV4-2|NA|TRBJ1-3
TGTGCCAGCAGCCAAGACGGACAGGGAGTCTCTGGAAACACCATATATTTT
CASSQDGQGVSGNTIYF
>NA|TRBV5-4|NA|TRBJ1-2
TGTGCCAGCAGCTTGGACCGAACGGAAGGCTACACCTTC
CASSLDRTEGYTF
>NA|TRBV7-9|few|TRBJ2-3
TGTGCCAGCAGCAACAGGGGCACAGATACGCAGTATTTT
CASSNRGTDTQYF
>TRBD1|TRBV7-6|NA|TRBJ2-2
TGTGCCAGCAGCCCCGCCCGGACAGGGGGTTCCTGGGAGCTGTTTTTT
CASSPARTGGSWELFF
>TRBD1|TRBV4-1|NA|TRBJ1-3
TGCGCCAGCAGCCAAGACCCCGGGACAGATGAGGGAAACACCATATATTTT
CASSQDPGTDEGNTIYF
>TRBD1|TRBV7-9|few|TRBJ2-7
TGTGCCAGCAGCTTAGAACAGGGACAGAATTACGAGCAGTACTTC
CASSLEQGQNYEQYF
>TRBD2|TRBV28|once|TRBJ2-1
TGTGCCAGCAGTTTAATCGAAGCGGGGGTCCCCCGGTTCTTC
CASSLIEAGVPRFF
>TRBD2|TRBV7-8|few|TRBJ2-3
TGTGCCAGCAGCTTAGCTGTGCCTAGCGGGGGGGCAACAGATACGCAGTATTTT
CASSLAVPSGGATDTQYF
>TRBD1|TRBV7-8|NA|TRBJ2-7
TGTGCCAGCAGCTTAAATTTGGACAGGGGGCGAAACGAGCAGTACTTC
CASSLNLDRGRNEQYF
>NA|TRBV19|few|TRBJ1-1
TGTGCCAGTAGTATGGGCCCAACCACTGAAGCTTTCTTT
CASSMGPTTEAFF
>NA|TRBV12-3/TRBV12-4|few|TRBJ1-3
TGTGCCATAGAGGGAAGCTCTGGAAACACCATATATTTT
CAIEGSSGNTIYF
>TRBD1|TRBV2|NA|TRBJ2-7
TGTGCCAGCAGTGAAGGGGCAGGGGGCCACTACGAGCAGTACTTC
CASSEGAGGHYEQYF
>NA|TRBV29-1|few|TRBJ1-2
TGCAGCGTTGATAAGGAGATCTATGGCTACACCTTC
CSVDKEIYGYTF
>TRBD1|TRBV6-5|NA|TRBJ1-6
TGTGCCAGCAGTTACGACAGGGGCGGGTATAATTCACCCCTCCACTTT
CASSYDRGGYNSPLHF
>NA|TRBV4-3|NA|TRBJ2-1
TGCGCCAGCAGCCCAGGGGTGGAGGGGCAAGGCAATGAGCAGTTCTTC
CASSPGVEGQGNEQFF
>NA|TRBV13|NA|TRBJ1-4
TGTGCCAGCAGCCTGGGGGGTACCACTAATGAAAAACTGTTTTTT
CASSLGGTTNEKLFF
>NA|TRBV27|few|TRBJ2-2
TGTGCCAGCAGCCGGGCGGGACGGCACGGGGAGCTGTTTTTT
CASSRAGRHGELFF
>TRBD1|TRBV11-2|NA|TRBJ1-2
TGTGCCAGCAGCTTACCAAGACAGGGGGCCTTGAAGGGCTACACCTTC
CASSLPRQGALKGYTF
>NA|TRBV7-8|NA|TRBJ1-2
TGTGCCAGCAGCTCGACAGTTCCCCTGCTTACTGGCTACACCTTC
CASSSTVPLLTGYTF
>TRBD2|TRBV6-5|NA|TRBJ2-3
TGTGCCAGCAGTTATTCTAGCGGGGACCCCACAGATACGCAGTATTTT
CASSYSSGDPTDTQYF
>NA|TRBV5-1|NA|TRBJ1-4
TGCGCCAGCAGCTCACTTCCCGGGACAAGGGAGGAAAAACTGTTTTTT
CASSSLPGTREEKLFF
>NA|TRBV12-3/TRBV12-4|few|TRBJ1-1
TGTGCCAGCAGTCGATATGACTTCAGGGATGTGAGGACTGAAGCTTTCTTT
CASSRYDFRDVRTEAFF
>NA|TRBV20-1|NA|TRBJ1-2
TGCAGTGCTAATGGCTACACCTTC
CSANGYTF
>TRBD1|TRBV12-3/TRBV12-4|NA|TRBJ2-1
TGTGCCAGCAGCCTCATGGGACAGGGGAAGAATGAGCAGTTCTTC
CASSLMGQGKNEQFF
>NA|TRBV7-2|NA|TRBJ1-4
TGTGCCAGCAGCCCCTTAGGGGGGCGTGAAAAACTGTTTTTT
CASSPLGGREKLFF
>TRBD1|TRBV7-8|NA|TRBJ2-7
TGTGCCAGCAGCTCGACAGGGGGCAGCGAGCAGTACTTC
CASSSTGGSEQYF
>TRBD1|TRBV12-5|NA|TRBJ1-5
TGTGCTAGTGGTCCGCGGACAGGGGAACCCCTAGGCAATCAGCCCCAGCATTTT
CASGPRTGEPLGNQPQHF
>NA|TRBV7-2|NA|TRBJ1-1
TGTGCCAGCAGCTTCGCAGGGATAGGCACTGAAGCTTTCTTT
CASSFAGIGTEAFF
>TRBD1|TRBV6-6|NA|TRBJ1-2
TGTGCCAGCACCCCAGATCTAACAGGGGGCGCGGGGAATGGCTACACCTTC
CASTPDLTGGAGNGYTF
>NA|TRBV6-2/TRBV6-3|NA|TRBJ2-1
TGTGCCAGCAGTGGACTGGACCCCGAAGGCGATGAGCAGTTCTTC
CASSGLDPEGDEQFF
>NA|TRBV12-3/TRBV12-4|NA|TRBJ1-2
TGTGCCAGCAGTTTAGCGCTGGTCGACTATGGCTACACCTTC
CASSLALVDYGYTF
>NA|TRBV12-3/TRBV12-4|NA|TRBJ1-3
TGTGCCAGCAGTTCACCCGGACAGTCTCATCGCGGAAACACCATATATTTT
CASSSPGQSHRGNTIYF
>TRBD1|TRBV4-1|NA|TRBJ2-7
TGCGCCAGCAGCCACCCTCGGGACAGGGTTGACCACGAGCAGTACTTC
CASSHPRDRVDHEQYF
>TRBD1|TRBV11-1|NA|TRBJ2-5
TGTGCCAGCAGCTTACCCATCGACAGGGACCGTCAAGAGACCCAGTACTTC
CASSLPIDRDRQETQYF
>NA|TRBV7-6|NA|TRBJ2-7
TGTGCCAGCAGCCTCGGGGTACACTCCTACGAGCAGTACTTC
CASSLGVHSYEQYF
>TRBD1|TRBV4-2|few|TRBJ1-1
TGTGCCAGCAGCCAAGGGTGGGGTGGACAGGGTAACACTGAAGCTTTCTTT
CASSQGWGGQGNTEAFF
>NA|TRBV5-1|once|TRBJ1-1
TGCGCCAGCAGCTTCGAGGGTCGTGAAGCTTTCTTT
CASSFEGREAFF
>NA|TRBV7-2|few|TRBJ2-2
TGTGCCAGCAGCTTGGAGTTCCTCCCCAACGCGAACACCGGGGAGCTGTTTTTT
CASSLEFLPNANTGELFF
>NA|TRBV19|many|TRBJ1-5
TGTGCCAGTAGTATCGGCGGACGTGACCAGCCCCAGCATTTT
CASSIGGRDQPQHF
>TRBD1|TRBV24-1|few|TRBJ1-5
TGTGCCACCAGTGCCGCCGGACAGGGGCGTCAGCCCCAGCATTTT
CATSAAGQGRQPQHF
>TRBD2|TRBV27|NA|TRBJ2-1
TGTGCCAGCAGTTTATCCGGGGGGGAAGAATACAATGAGCAGTTCTTC
CASSLSGGEEYNEQFF
>NA|TRBV5-5|NA|TRBJ2-7
TGTGCCAGCAGCTCTTATTCAGGGTCTACCGAGCAGTACTTC
CASSSYSGSTEQYF
>NA|TRBV7-2|few|TRBJ1-5
TGTGCCAGCAGCCCTACCCGCCAAGGGATCAGCCAGCCCCAGCATTTT
CASSPTRQGISQPQHF
>NA|TRBV6-1|NA|TRBJ1-2
TGTGCCCGCAGTGAAGGAGTGGGGGGAGTAGATGGCTACACCTTC
CARSEGVGGVDGYTF
>NA|TRBV2|many|TRBJ2-3
TGTGCCAGCAGTGAACTTCCAGATACGCAGTATTTT
CASSELPDTQYF
>NA|TRBV6-2/TRBV6-3|NA|TRBJ2-7
TGTGCCAGCAGCCTCAGGTGGTCCTACGAGCAGTACTTC
CASSLRWSYEQYF
>NA|TRBV7-6|NA|TRBJ2-7
TGTGCCAGCAGCCCATCGGGTGAGGCAGCGCCTTACGAGCAGTACTTC
CASSPSGEAAPYEQYF